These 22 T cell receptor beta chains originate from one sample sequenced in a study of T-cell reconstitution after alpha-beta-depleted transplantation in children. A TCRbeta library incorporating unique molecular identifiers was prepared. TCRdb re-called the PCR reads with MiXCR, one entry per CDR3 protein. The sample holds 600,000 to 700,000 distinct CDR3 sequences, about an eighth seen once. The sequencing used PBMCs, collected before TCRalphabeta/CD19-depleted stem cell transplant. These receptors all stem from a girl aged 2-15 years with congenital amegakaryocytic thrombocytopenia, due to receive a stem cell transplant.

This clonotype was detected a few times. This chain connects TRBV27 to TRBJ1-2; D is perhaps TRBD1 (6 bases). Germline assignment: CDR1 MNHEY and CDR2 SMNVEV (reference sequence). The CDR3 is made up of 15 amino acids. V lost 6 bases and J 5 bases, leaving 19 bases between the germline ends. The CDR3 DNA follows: TGTGCCAGCAGGAAGGGGGGCAGGGGCGAATATGGCTACACCTTC. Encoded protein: CASRKGGRGEYGYTF.

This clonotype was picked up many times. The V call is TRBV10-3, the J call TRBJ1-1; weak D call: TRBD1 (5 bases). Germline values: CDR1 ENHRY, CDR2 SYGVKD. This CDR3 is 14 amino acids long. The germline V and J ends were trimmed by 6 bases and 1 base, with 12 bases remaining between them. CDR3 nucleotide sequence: TGTGCCATCAGAGCGGGACGCCAGAACACTGAAGCTTTCTTT. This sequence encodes CAIRAGRQNTEAFF.

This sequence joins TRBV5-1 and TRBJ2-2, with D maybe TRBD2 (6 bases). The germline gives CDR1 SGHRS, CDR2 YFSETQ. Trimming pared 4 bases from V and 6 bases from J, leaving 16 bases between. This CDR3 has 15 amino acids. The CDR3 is CASSPELALAGELFF. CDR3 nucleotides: TGCGCCAGCAGCCCGGAACTAGCCCTGGCCGGGGAGCTGTTTTTT.

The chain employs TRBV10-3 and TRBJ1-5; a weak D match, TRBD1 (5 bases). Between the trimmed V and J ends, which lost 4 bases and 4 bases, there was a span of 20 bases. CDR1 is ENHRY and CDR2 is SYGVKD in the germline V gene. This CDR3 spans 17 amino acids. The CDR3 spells CAISGSAMGTENQPQHF. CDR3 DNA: TGTGCCATCAGTGGCTCAGCAATGGGGACGGAGAATCAGCCCCAGCATTTT.

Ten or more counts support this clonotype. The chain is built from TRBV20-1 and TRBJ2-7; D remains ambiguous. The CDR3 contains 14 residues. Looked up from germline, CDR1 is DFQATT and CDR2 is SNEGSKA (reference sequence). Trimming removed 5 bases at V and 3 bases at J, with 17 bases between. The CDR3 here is CSAVKVVPFYEQYF. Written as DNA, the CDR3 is TGCAGTGCTGTTAAGGTGGTTCCGTTCTACGAGCAGTACTTC.

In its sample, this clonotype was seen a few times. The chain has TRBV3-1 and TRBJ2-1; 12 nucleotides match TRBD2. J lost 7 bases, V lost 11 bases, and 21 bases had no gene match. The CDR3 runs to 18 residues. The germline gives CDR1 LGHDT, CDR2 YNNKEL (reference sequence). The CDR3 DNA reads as TGTGCCTCCTGCCAAGCGCTGACTAGCGGGAGAAGAGGAAATGAGCAGTTCTTC. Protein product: CASCQALTSGRRGNEQFF.

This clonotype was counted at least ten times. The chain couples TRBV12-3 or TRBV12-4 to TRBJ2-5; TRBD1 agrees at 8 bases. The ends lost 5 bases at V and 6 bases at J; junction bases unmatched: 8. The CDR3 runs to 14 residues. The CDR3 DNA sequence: TGTGCCAGCAGTCTACCGGGACAGGTGAAGACCCAGTACTTC. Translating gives CASSLPGQVKTQYF.

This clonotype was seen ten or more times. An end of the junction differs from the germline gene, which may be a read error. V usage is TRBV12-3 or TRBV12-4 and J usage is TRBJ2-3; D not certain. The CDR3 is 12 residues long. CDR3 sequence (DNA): TGCGCCAGCAGCTCACCCGGGGATACGCAGTATTTT. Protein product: CASSSPGDTQYF.

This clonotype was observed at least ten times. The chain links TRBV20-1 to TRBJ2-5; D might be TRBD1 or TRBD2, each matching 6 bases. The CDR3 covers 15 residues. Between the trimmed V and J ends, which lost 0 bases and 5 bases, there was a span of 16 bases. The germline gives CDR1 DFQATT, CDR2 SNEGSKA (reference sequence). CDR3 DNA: TGCAGTGCTAGAGATGGGGGGCCTTTACTGGAGACCCAGTACTTC. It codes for CSARDGGPLLETQYF.

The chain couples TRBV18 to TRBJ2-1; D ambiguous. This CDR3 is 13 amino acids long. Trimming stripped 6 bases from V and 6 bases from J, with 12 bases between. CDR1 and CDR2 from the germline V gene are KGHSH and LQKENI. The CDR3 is CASSPGSPNEQFF. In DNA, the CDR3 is TGTGCCAGCTCTCCCGGGTCACCCAATGAGCAGTTCTTC. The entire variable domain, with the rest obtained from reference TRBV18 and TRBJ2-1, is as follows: NAGVMQNPRHLVRRRGQEARLRCSPMKGHSHVYWYRQLPEEGLKFMVYLQKENIIDESGMPKERFSAEFPKEGPSILRIQQVVRGDSAAYFCASSPGSPNEQFFGPGTRLTVL.

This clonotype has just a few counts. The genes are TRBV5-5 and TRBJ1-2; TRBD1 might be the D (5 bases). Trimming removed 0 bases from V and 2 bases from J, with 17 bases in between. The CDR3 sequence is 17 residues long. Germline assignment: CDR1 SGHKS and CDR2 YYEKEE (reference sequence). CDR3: CASSLAGLLGANYGYTF. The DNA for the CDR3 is TGTGCCAGCAGCTTGGCAGGGCTTCTGGGAGCGAACTATGGCTACACCTTC.

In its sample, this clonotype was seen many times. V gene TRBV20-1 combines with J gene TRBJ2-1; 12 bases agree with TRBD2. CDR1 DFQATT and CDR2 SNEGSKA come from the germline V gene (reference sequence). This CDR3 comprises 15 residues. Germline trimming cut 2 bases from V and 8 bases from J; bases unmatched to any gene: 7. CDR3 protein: CSARSTSGSFYEQFF. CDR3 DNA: TGCAGTGCTAGATCGACTAGCGGGAGTTTCTATGAGCAGTTCTTC.

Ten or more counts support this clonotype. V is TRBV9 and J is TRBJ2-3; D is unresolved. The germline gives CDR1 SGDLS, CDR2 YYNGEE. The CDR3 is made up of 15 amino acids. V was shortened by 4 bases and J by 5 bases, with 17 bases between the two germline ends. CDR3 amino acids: CASSPEVAGVDTQYF. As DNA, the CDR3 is TGTGCCAGCAGCCCAGAGGTAGCTGGGGTAGATACGCAGTATTTT. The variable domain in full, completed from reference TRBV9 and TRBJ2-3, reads DSGVTQTPKHLITATGQRVTLRCSPRSGDLSVYWYQQSLDQGLQFLIQYYNGEERAKGNILERFSAQQFPDLHSELNLSSLELGDSALYFCASSPEVAGVDTQYFGPGTRLTVL.

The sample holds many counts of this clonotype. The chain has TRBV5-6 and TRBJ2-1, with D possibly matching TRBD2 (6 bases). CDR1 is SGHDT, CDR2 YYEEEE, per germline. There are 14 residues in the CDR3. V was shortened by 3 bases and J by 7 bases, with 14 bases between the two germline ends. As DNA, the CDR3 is TGTGCCAGCAGCTATCCCGGGACTCCGAATGAGCAGTTCTTC. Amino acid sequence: CASSYPGTPNEQFF.

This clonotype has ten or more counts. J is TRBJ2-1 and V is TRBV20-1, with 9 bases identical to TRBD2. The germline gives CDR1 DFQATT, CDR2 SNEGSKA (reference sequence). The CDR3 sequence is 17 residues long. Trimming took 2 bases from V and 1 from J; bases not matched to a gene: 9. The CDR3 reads CSARPFSGRSSYNEQFF. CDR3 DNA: TGCAGTGCTAGACCATTTAGCGGGAGATCGTCCTACAATGAGCAGTTCTTC.

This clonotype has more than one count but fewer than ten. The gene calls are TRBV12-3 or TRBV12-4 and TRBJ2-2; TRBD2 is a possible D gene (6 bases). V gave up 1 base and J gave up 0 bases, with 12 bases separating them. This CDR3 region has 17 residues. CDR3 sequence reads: CASSLVGLFTNTGELFF. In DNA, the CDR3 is TGTGCCAGCAGTTTAGTGGGACTTTTTACGAACACCGGGGAGCTGTTTTTT.

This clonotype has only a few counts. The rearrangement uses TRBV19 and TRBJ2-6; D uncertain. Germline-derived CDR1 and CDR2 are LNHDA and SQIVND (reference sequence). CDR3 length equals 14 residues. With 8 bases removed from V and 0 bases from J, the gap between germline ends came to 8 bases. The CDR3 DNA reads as TGTGCCAGTCGGCCGGGCTCTGGGGCCAACGTCCTGACTTTC. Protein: CASRPGSGANVLTF.

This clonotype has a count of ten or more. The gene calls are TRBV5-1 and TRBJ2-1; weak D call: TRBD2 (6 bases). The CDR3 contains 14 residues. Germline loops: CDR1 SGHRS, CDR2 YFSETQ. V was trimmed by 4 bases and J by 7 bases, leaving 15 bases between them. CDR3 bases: TGCGCCAGCAGCAGGGACTCCGCGGCTAATGAGCAGTTCTTC. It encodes CASSRDSAANEQFF.

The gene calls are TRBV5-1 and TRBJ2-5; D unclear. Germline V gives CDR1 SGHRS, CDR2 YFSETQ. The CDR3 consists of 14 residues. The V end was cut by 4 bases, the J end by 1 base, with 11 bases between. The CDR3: CASSPGPPQETQYF. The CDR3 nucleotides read TGCGCCAGCAGCCCTGGCCCCCCCCAAGAGACCCAGTACTTC.

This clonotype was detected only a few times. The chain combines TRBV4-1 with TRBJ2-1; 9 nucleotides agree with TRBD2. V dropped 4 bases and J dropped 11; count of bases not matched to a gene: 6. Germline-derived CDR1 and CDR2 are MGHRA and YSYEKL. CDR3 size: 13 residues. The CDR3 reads CASSPVAGEKQFF. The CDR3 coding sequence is TGCGCCAGCAGCCCTGTAGCGGGAGAAAAGCAGTTCTTC.

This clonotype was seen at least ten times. The CDR3 nucleotides read TGCGCCAGCAGCCACGACCCCGGGCCCTTCATCACCGGGGAGCTGTTTTTT. Its translation: CASSHDPGPFITGELFF. The chain combines TRBV5-1 with TRBJ2-2; D unclear. This CDR3 comprises 17 residues. CDR1 and CDR2 from the germline V gene are SGHRS and YFSETQ. V was shortened by 4 bases and J by 4 bases, with 20 bases between the two germline ends.

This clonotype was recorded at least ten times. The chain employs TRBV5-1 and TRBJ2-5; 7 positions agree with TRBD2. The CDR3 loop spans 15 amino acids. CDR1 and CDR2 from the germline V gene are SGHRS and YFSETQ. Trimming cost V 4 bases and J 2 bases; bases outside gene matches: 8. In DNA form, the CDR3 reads TGCGCCAGCAGCCATCTCGCGGGAGTTCAAGAGACCCAGTACTTC. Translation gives CASSHLAGVQETQYF.